This note documents a single TCR beta chain sequence. Its antigen is undetermined. Data came from immunoSEQ multiplex PCR; TCRdb stores just in-frame clones and leaves some out. Of around 66,000 clones listed, approximately 85% are singletons. These data belong to a study of Tregs in tolerant kidney transplant recipients. Findings and limits, study-wide: Findings come from small patient numbers and require larger validation.

V lost 4 bases, J lost 5 bases, and 14 bases lay in between. Germline V gives CDR1 LNHDA, CDR2 SQIVND (reference sequence). The CDR3 totals 14 residues. Thawed PBMCs were FACS-sorted into unstimulated CD4+CD25+CD127- regulatory T cells, CD4+CD25- non-regulatory cells, CD4 and CD8 cells. The clonotype was recovered from a human donor who received a combined kidney and bone marrow transplant. The sequencing here drew on Tregs from blood, taken before the transplant. The chain couples TRBV19 to TRBJ2-5; possibly TRBD2 for D (6 bases). In nucleotides, the CDR3 is TGTGCCAGTAGTACCAAACGAGGGAGGGAGACCCAGTACTTC. Protein product: CASSTKRGRETQYF.